A single TCR beta chain is shown here with its context. This specimen comes from a study of CD8 T cells in Susac syndrome. Reverse transcription used roughly 0.5 to 1 ug RNA and random hexamers. Amplification of the TCR beta CDR3 was carried out by immunoSEQ multiplex PCR, which spanned a total of 54 Vbeta and 13 Jbeta segments. TCRdb redid the calling of the immunoSEQ multiplex PCR reads with MiXCR, one entry per CDR3 protein. This table has tens of thousands of distinct CDR3 sequences, approximately 94% appearing once. CDR3 length: 14 residues. V was pared by 4 bases and J by 6 bases, with 18 bases between. Looked up from germline, CDR1 is DFQATT and CDR2 is SNEGSKA (reference sequence).

The sequenced sample consisted of CD8+ T cells from PBMCs. This sequence joins TRBV20-1 and TRBJ1-1; no clear D. The receptor was derived from a human donor in good health. CDR3 loop: CSAKQPSAAAEAFF. The CDR3 DNA is TGCAGTGCTAAACAGCCCAGCGCGGCAGCTGAAGCTTTCTTT.